Reported below is one TCR beta chain. Its target is not known. Here immunoSEQ multiplex PCR was the method, and the copy in TCRdb shows in-frame clones only, minus some. This table holds 45,000 to 55,000 clones, 84% found once. The source of the sample is a study of T cell responses to AZD1222 COVID-19 vaccine. This CDR3 is built from 15 residues. V was shortened by 5 bases and J by 0 bases, with 10 bases between the two germline ends. Germline V CDR1 and CDR2: MNHEY, SVGAGI. Study-level findings and limits: With dominance at 160-218 and 743-854, vaccine-associated CD4 TCRs spanned spike. The donor cohort was predominantly white British with a female majority, and clonal diversity may have been underestimated. Every sample of the repertoires postdated the peak T cell response.

The V call is TRBV6-5, the J call TRBJ1-4, with D possibly matching TRBD1 (6 bases). This sample comprised peripheral blood, obtained on day 0 of AZD1222 vaccination. This TCR derives from an adult in good health. The CDR3 DNA reads as TGTGCCAGCAGTCCCAGGACAGCAACTAATGAAAAACTGTTTTTT. Residues: CASSPRTATNEKLFF.